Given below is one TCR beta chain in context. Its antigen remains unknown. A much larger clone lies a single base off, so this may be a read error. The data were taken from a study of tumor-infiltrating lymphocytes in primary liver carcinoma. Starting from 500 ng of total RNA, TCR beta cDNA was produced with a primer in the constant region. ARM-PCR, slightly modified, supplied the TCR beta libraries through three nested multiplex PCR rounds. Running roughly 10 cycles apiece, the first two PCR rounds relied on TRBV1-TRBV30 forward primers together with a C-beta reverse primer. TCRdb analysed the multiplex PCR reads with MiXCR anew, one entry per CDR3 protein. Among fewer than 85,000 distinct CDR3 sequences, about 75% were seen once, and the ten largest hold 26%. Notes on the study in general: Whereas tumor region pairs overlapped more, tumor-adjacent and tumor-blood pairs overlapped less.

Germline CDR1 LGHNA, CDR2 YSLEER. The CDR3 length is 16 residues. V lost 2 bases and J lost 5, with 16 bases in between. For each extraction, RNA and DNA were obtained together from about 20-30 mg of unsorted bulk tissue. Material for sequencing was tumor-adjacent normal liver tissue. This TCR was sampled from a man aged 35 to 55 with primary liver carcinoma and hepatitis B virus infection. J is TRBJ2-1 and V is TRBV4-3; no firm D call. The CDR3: CASSQFFPPADNEQFF. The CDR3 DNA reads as TGCGCCAGCAGCCAATTCTTCCCCCCGGCGGACAATGAGCAGTTCTTC.